The 8 T cell receptor beta chains below were found in one sample sequenced in a study of blood T cell repertoires in COVID-19. Data came from immunoSEQ multiplex PCR; TCRdb stores just in-frame clones and leaves some out. Here the sample spans over 350,000 clones, over 75% being singletons. Input material: PBMCs or T cells enriched from blood (not recorded which). The receptors come from a woman aged 25 to 39 with acute COVID-19.

The V gene is TRBV4-3, the J gene TRBJ1-5; 8 bases line up with TRBD1. V gave up 1 base and J gave up 6 bases; unmatched junction bases: 5. Germline CDR1 and CDR2: LGHNA and YSLEER. The CDR3 loop spans 15 amino acids. CDR3 residues: CASSQGTGTTQPQHF. In nucleotides, the CDR3 is TGCGCCAGCAGCCAAGGGACAGGGACCACTCAGCCCCAGCATTTT.

The CDR3: CASSPNPTSGYEQYF. The CDR3 bases are TGTGCCAGCAGCCCCAATCCGACTAGCGGCTACGAGCAGTACTTC. V and J are TRBV3-1 (or the pseudogene TRBV3-2) and TRBJ2-7; 9 bases line up with TRBD2. The CDR3 loop spans 15 amino acids. Germline V gives CDR1 LGHDT, CDR2 YNNKEL (reference sequence). The junction had 7 bases not matched to a gene; V was cut back by 4 bases and J by 3 bases.

The chain carries TRBV27 and TRBJ2-7, with TRBD1 matching 11 bases. The ends lost 7 bases at V and 3 bases at J; junction bases unmatched: 2. The germline V gene encodes CDR1 MNHEY and CDR2 SMNVEV (reference sequence). The CDR3 covers 13 residues. The CDR3 DNA sequence: TGTGCCAGCATGGGGACAGGGGGCTACGAGCAGTACTTC. Encoded protein: CASMGTGGYEQYF.

This chain joins TRBV5-6 and TRBJ2-1; 8 bases fit TRBD1. The CDR3 runs to 16 residues. Trimming took 5 bases from V and 0 from J; bases not matched to a gene: 7. Germline lookup yields CDR1 SGHDT and CDR2 YYEEEE. CDR3 sequence reads: CASSYAGTGSYNEQFF. CDR3 in DNA: TGTGCCAGCAGTTACGCCGGGACAGGCTCCTACAATGAGCAGTTCTTC.

This clone was detected only a few times. The chain recombines TRBV2 with TRBJ1-1; D ambiguous. Germline V gene lookup returns CDR1 SNHLY and CDR2 FYNNEI. This CDR3 has 14 residues. V lost 6 bases and J lost 0, with 11 bases in between. CDR3 DNA: TGTGCCAGCAGAAACAGTCCCGTGAACACTGAAGCTTTCTTT. It yields the protein CASRNSPVNTEAFF.

This CDR3 reads CATSDSGELAKNIQYF. The DNA for the CDR3 is TGTGCCACCAGTGATTCTGGAGAGCTAGCCAAAAACATTCAGTACTTC. This chain uses TRBV24-1 with TRBJ2-4; no clear D. The CDR3 has 16 residues. Deletions cut 2 bases from V and 0 bases from J, with 10 bases between. The V gene's germline CDR1 is KGHDR and CDR2 SFDVKD.

As for this clone: The sample has other DNA sequences that encode this CDR3 too. The chain combines TRBV5-6 with TRBJ1-5; 10 bases line up with TRBD1. The length of the CDR3 is 15 residues. CDR1 and CDR2 from the germline V gene are SGHDT and YYEEEE. V lost 4 bases and J lost 3; bases outside the gene matches: 4. The CDR3 DNA follows: TGTGCCAGCAGCCGGGGACAGGGGAACAATCAGCCCCAGCATTTT. This gives the protein CASSRGQGNNQPQHF.

There are a few counts of this clone. The rearrangement links TRBV12-3 or TRBV12-4 to TRBJ1-2, with D hard to call. CDR3 length equals 12 residues. V lost 6 bases, J lost 7 bases, and 12 bases lay in between. CDR3 DNA: TGTGCCAGCAGATTCACCAACGGTGGCTACACCTTC. The encoded protein is CASRFTNGGYTF.